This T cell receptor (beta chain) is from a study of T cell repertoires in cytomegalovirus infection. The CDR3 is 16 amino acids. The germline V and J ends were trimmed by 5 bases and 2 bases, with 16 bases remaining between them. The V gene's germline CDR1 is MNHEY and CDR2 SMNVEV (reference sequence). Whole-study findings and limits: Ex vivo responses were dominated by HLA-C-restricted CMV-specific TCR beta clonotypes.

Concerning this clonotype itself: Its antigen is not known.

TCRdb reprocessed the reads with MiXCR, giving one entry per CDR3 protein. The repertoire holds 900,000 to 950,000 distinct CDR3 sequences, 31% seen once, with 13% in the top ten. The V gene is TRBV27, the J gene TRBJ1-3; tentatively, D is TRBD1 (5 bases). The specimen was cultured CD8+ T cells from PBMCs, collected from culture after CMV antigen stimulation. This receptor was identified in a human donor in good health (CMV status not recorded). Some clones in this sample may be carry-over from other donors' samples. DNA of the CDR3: TGTGCCAGCAGTGATCTACCCGGGGGAGCTGGAAACACCATATATTTT. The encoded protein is CASSDLPGGAGNTIYF.